These 11 T cell receptor beta chains originate from one sample sequenced in a study of blood T cell repertoires in COVID-19. The method was immunoSEQ multiplex PCR; TCRdb's version includes in-frame clones alone and lacks a portion of them. The sample contains approximately 150,000 clones, 80% to 85% of which appear only once. Sequencing used PBMCs or T cells enriched from blood (not recorded which). These receptors came from a man in his 70s who had been exposed to COVID-19.

This chain links TRBV4-1 with TRBJ1-2, with 7 bases fitting TRBD1. Trimming took 2 bases from V and 8 from J; bases not matched to a gene: 5. Germline CDR1 reads MGHRA; CDR2 reads YSYEKL. The CDR3 has 13 amino acids. CDR3 coding DNA: TGCGCCAGCAGCCAAAACAGGGGAGGCGGCTACACCTTC. Translation: CASSQNRGGGYTF.

The sample holds one count of this clone. The CDR3 nucleotides read TGTGCCAGCAGTTACACCGGACAGCACAATATCGCCATGAACACTGAAGCTTTCTTT. Encoded protein: CASSYTGQHNIAMNTEAFF. The genes are TRBV6-2 or TRBV6-3 and TRBJ1-1; D perhaps matches TRBD1 (6 bases). V was trimmed by 2 bases and J by 0 bases, leaving 22 bases between them. This CDR3 has 19 amino acids. In germline, CDR1 is MNHEY, CDR2 SVGEGT.

V is TRBV7-2 and J is TRBJ2-5; weak D call: TRBD2 (5 bases). Trimming removed 8 bases from V and 5 bases from J, with 15 bases in between. Germline V gene data show CDR1 as SGHTA and CDR2 as FQGNSA. CDR3 length: 13 residues. The CDR3 spells CASGPTPGETQYF. The CDR3 bases are TGTGCCAGCGGTCCCACCCCGGGGGAGACCCAGTACTTC. The full variable domain, its missing parts supplied by reference TRBV7-2 and TRBJ2-5, is GAGVSQSPSNKVTEKGKDVELRCDPISGHTALYWYRQSLGQGLEFLIYFQGNSAPDKSGLPSDRFSAERTGGSVSTLTIQRTQQEDSAVYLCASGPTPGETQYFGPGTRLLVL.

The V and J genes are TRBV6-5 and TRBJ2-2; D gene unclear. Germline assignment: CDR1 MNHEY and CDR2 SVGAGI. Trimming left V 4 bases short and J 5 bases short, with 8 bases between. The CDR3 totals 13 residues. As DNA, the CDR3 is TGTGCCAGCAGTTCCCCCGGGACCGGGGAGCTGTTTTTT. The encoded protein is CASSSPGTGELFF.

This clone has a handful of counts. The chain couples TRBV10-2 to TRBJ2-1; 8 nucleotides line up with TRBD2. The CDR3 extends over 15 amino acids. Germline values: CDR1 WSHSY, CDR2 SAAADI. V trimming: 5 bases; J trimming: 6 bases; junction bases outside the gene matches: 9. CDR3 protein: CASSRGAGGPNEQFF. DNA for the CDR3: TGCGCCAGCAGTCGGGGGGCGGGGGGCCCCAATGAGCAGTTCTTC.

The V call is TRBV19, the J call TRBJ1-4; TRBD1 aligns across 8 bases. Germline assignment: CDR1 LNHDA and CDR2 SQIVND (reference sequence). With V trimmed by 6 bases and J by 14 bases, 17 bases remained unmatched. The length of the CDR3 is 15 residues. The DNA for the CDR3 is TGTGCCAGTAGAACAGGGGGGACCCGATCCGGTGGGCTGTTTTTT. Translation gives CASRTGGTRSGGLFF.

The chain links TRBV12-3 or TRBV12-4 to TRBJ1-2; D is undetermined. The ends were cut back, 6 bases at V and 3 bases at J, with 11 bases in the middle. This CDR3 has 13 amino acids. The chain's CDR3 is CASSPQRDYGYTF. In nucleotides, the CDR3 is TGTGCCAGCAGCCCACAGAGAGACTATGGCTACACCTTC.

The J gene is TRBJ2-7, the V gene TRBV6-1; 7 positions match TRBD1. Germline CDR1 is MNHNS and CDR2 is SASEGT. After removal of 2 bases from V and 2 bases from J, the junction contained 6 bases not matched to a gene. The CDR3 runs to 15 residues. CDR3 sequence (DNA): TGTGCCAGCAGTGAACCGGGACAGCGACCCTACGAGCAGTACTTC. Its protein is CASSEPGQRPYEQYF.

J is TRBJ1-6 and V is TRBV5-5; D is possibly TRBD1 (6 bases). The CDR3 is 15 residues long. Deletions cut 3 bases from V and 5 bases from J, with 12 bases between. Germline values: CDR1 SGHKS, CDR2 YYEKEE (reference sequence). The CDR3 region has the DNA TGTGCCAGCAGCTCCGGGACACCTAATAATTCACCCCTCCACTTT. Protein: CASSSGTPNNSPLHF.

J is TRBJ1-1 and V is TRBV29-1; D not certain. The CDR3 runs to 11 residues. Trimming shortened V by 3 bases and J by 3 bases, and 5 bases separated the two germline ends. Germline lookup yields CDR1 SQVTM and CDR2 ANQGSEA. CDR3 coding DNA: TGCAGCGTTGAGAGGCACACTGAAGCTTTCTTT. It specifies CSVERHTEAFF. Supplemented by reference TRBV29-1 and TRBJ1-1, the full variable domain reads SAVISQKPSRDICQRGTSLTIQCQVDSQVTMMFWYRQQPGQSLTLIATANQGSEATYESGFVIDKFPISRPNLTFSTLTVSNMSPEDSSIYLCSVERHTEAFFGQGTRLTVV.

V is TRBV12-3 or TRBV12-4 and J is TRBJ1-3; maybe TRBD1 (5 bases). This CDR3 is built from 12 residues. V lost 8 bases and J 3 bases, leaving 8 bases between the germline ends. CDR3: CASSGGGNTIYF. CDR3 DNA sequence: TGTGCCAGCTCGGGGGGTGGAAACACCATATATTTT.